This T cell receptor (beta chain) was sequenced in a study of CD4 T cells in relation to SARS-CoV-2 and coronaviruses. Study-level information: No peptide or an HIV-1 Nef peptide pool served as negative control.

The unexposed donors gave CD4+ T cells in about 2011-2019, prior to COVID-19. CD4+ T cells were isolated from the cells after more than nine days of culture. This clone has a handful of counts. Its antigen is as yet unknown. Germline V CDR1 and CDR2: SGHAT, FQNNGV. The CDR3 has 13 residues. V was pared by 2 bases and J by 14 bases, with 13 bases between. Clones were sequenced by immunoSEQ multiplex PCR, and TCRdb holds only the in-frame ones, with some missing. The sample lists 20,000 to 30,000 clones; approximately 80% were seen once. The sequence derives from a human donor in good health. The material sequenced was CD4+ T cells from PBMCs, cultured in vitro. The chain is built from TRBV11-2 and TRBJ1-6; no firm D call. CDR3 sequence (DNA): TGTGCCAGCAGCTTACCCGCGGACCCCTCCCTCCACTTT. It translates to CASSLPADPSLHF.